The source of this TCR beta chain is a study of cytomegalovirus exposure and HLA in healthy donors. Study details: Unique TCR beta sequences numbering 120 million or so came from 150 million to 200 million T cells in an earlier analysis. Regarding the study as a whole: Later analysis associated a missense DCLRE1C variant with TCR beta V- and J-gene trimming. A likely sequencing artifact accounted for one observed cluster of highly shared sequence variants.

The CDR3 is made up of 10 amino acids. In germline, CDR1 is SQVTM, CDR2 ANQGSEA. Trimming shortened V by 1 base and J by 7 bases, and 2 bases separated the two germline ends. As for this clone: Antigen specificity is unknown.

Whereas donors were nominally healthy upon sampling, unrecorded immune exposures were probable. Amplification used 60 Vbeta primers and 13 Jbeta primers. The table came from immunoSEQ multiplex PCR; TCRdb's copy has only in-frame clones and leaves some out. The repertoire holds 170,000 or so clones, with less than 90% as singletons. Specimen: PBMCs. The TCR originated in a woman in her late teens or twenties in good health and CMV-seronegative. The V and J genes are TRBV29-1 and TRBJ2-1; D uncertain. In DNA, the CDR3 is TGCAGCGTTGAAGCAAATGAGCAGTTCTTC. This translates into CSVEANEQFF.